A single sample gave rise to the 30 T cell receptor beta chains below, sequenced in a study of identical twins. A single record per CDR3 protein comes from TCRdb applying MiXCR to the 5' RACE reads. Of a few hundred thousand distinct CDR3 sequences listed, 12% were seen once; the top ten hold 4% to 5%. The sample also formed part of further work on yellow fever vaccine responses in identical twins.

Sequencing was carried out using memory (CD45RO+) T cells sorted from blood. The receptors were sampled from a woman aged 18 to 35 in good health.

V gene TRBV7-2 combines with J gene TRBJ2-5, with 10 bases lining up with TRBD2. V shed 5 bases, J shed 4 bases, and the junction held 4 bases outside the gene matches. Germline V gene lookup returns CDR1 SGHTA and CDR2 FQGNSA. The CDR3 runs to 14 residues. The CDR3 DNA follows: TGTGCCAGCAGCCCGACTAGCGGGTCAGAGACCCAGTACTTC. Translation: CASSPTSGSETQYF.

The chain is built from TRBV19 and TRBJ2-7, with D possibly TRBD1 on 6 matching bases. The CDR3 is 12 amino acids. CDR1 LNHDA and CDR2 SQIVND come from the germline V gene (reference sequence). Trimming cost V 10 bases and J 2 bases, with 12 bases left between them. CDR3 sequence (DNA): TGTGCCACCACCTCAGGGGCCTACGAGCAGTACTTC. Its protein product is CATTSGAYEQYF.

This clonotype was counted a few times. The CDR3 DNA sequence: TGTGCCATCAGTTCCAGCGAGGCCGAGCAGTTCTTC. Its translation is CAISSSEAEQFF. The rearrangement joins TRBV10-3 to TRBJ2-1; no clear D. Germline-derived CDR1 and CDR2 are ENHRY and SYGVKD. Between the trimmed V and J ends, which lost 5 bases and 10 bases, there was a span of 12 bases. The CDR3 is 12 residues long.

This clonotype occurred many times. The chain has TRBV4-1 and TRBJ2-6; tentatively, D is TRBD1 (5 bases). CDR3 length equals 16 residues. Germline values: CDR1 MGHRA, CDR2 YSYEKL. V was clipped by 4 bases and J by 0 bases, with 10 bases between them. DNA for the CDR3: TGCGCCAGCAGCCTTCCAGGGAACTCTGGGGCCAACGTCCTGACTTTC. Translating gives CASSLPGNSGANVLTF.

This clonotype was found once. V is TRBV6-2 or TRBV6-3 and J is TRBJ2-3; tentative D call: TRBD2 (5 bases). V was trimmed by 3 bases and J by 4 bases, leaving 11 bases between them. The CDR3 is 14 amino acids. The germline V gene encodes CDR1 MNHEY and CDR2 SVGEGT. The CDR3 sequence: CASSYGERADTQYF. The DNA of the CDR3 is TGTGCCAGCAGTTATGGGGAGCGTGCAGATACGCAGTATTTT.

This clonotype was found many times. V usage is TRBV20-1 and J usage is TRBJ2-3; D gene uncertain. V was clipped by 3 bases and J by 6 bases, with 7 bases between them. The length of the CDR3 is 11 residues. The germline V gene encodes CDR1 DFQATT and CDR2 SNEGSKA (reference sequence). The CDR3 nucleotides are TGCAGTGCTAGGTTTTCTGATACGCAGTATTTT. Translating gives CSARFSDTQYF.

This clonotype was detected a few times. The chain recombines TRBV18 with TRBJ2-5; 11 bases are shared with TRBD1. The junction had 5 bases not matched to a gene; V was cut back by 1 base and J by 1 base. Per germline, CDR1 KGHSH and CDR2 LQKENI. The CDR3 runs 17 residues. The CDR3 is CASSPRGGTGGQETQYF. As DNA, the CDR3 is TGTGCCAGCTCACCACGAGGGGGGACAGGGGGCCAAGAGACCCAGTACTTC.

This clonotype was seen a handful of times. The genes are TRBV5-5 and TRBJ2-1, with 10 nucleotides matching TRBD2. CDR3 length: 16 residues. The V and J ends lost 4 bases and 5 bases, in that order; junction bases with no gene match: 9. Germline-derived CDR1 and CDR2 are SGHKS and YYEKEE (reference sequence). CDR3 in amino acids: CASSARLAGVNNEQFF. For the CDR3, the DNA is TGTGCCAGCAGCGCGCGTCTAGCGGGAGTTAACAATGAGCAGTTCTTC.

V usage is TRBV19 and J usage is TRBJ2-2, with 10 bases fitting TRBD1. Germline V gives CDR1 LNHDA, CDR2 SQIVND (reference sequence). The CDR3 is made up of 15 amino acids. V lost 9 bases to trimming and J lost 5 bases; unmatched junction nucleotides: 9. The CDR3 region is CASTAGQGRTGELFF. CDR3 bases: TGTGCCAGCACTGCGGGACAGGGGAGGACCGGGGAGCTGTTTTTT.

This clonotype was counted at least ten times. The chain combines TRBV5-1 with TRBJ2-1; no reliable D call. Germline V lookup: CDR1 SGHRS, CDR2 YFSETQ. CDR3 length: 13 amino acids. The germline V and J ends were trimmed by 3 bases and 5 bases, with 9 bases remaining between them. This CDR3 is CASSSSLNNEQFF. The CDR3, as DNA: TGCGCCAGCAGCTCCAGCTTAAACAATGAGCAGTTCTTC.

The chain carries TRBV18 and TRBJ2-2; possibly TRBD1 for D (6 bases). V lost 0 bases to trimming and J lost 6 bases, with 17 bases between them. Germline V gene sequence: CDR1 KGHSH, CDR2 LQKENI. This CDR3 comprises 17 residues. The chain's CDR3 is CASSPPATGGEPGELFF. CDR3 coding DNA: TGTGCCAGCTCACCACCCGCGACAGGCGGAGAGCCCGGGGAGCTGTTTTTT.

This clonotype has just a few counts. This sequence joins TRBV11-2 and TRBJ2-3, with TRBD2 matching over 13 bases. The V segment lost 5 bases and the J segment 0 bases; nucleotides outside the gene matches: 11. The CDR3 sequence is 19 residues long. Germline CDR1 and CDR2: SGHAT and FQNNGV. The DNA of the CDR3 is TGTGCCAGCAGCCCCCAATCTACTAGCGGGAGGGCGAGCACAGATACGCAGTATTTT. It encodes CASSPQSTSGRASTDTQYF.

The chain uses TRBV6-5 and TRBJ2-7, with 7 bases identical to TRBD1. This CDR3 spans 14 amino acids. Trimming took 1 base from V and 2 from J; bases not matched to a gene: 2. Germline loops: CDR1 MNHEY, CDR2 SVGAGI. The CDR3 loop reads CASSYWDSPYEQYF. The CDR3 nucleotides are TGTGCCAGCAGTTACTGGGACAGCCCCTACGAGCAGTACTTC.

The chain employs TRBV28 and TRBJ2-5, with TRBD1 as a possible D gene (6 bases). The V end lost 6 bases, the J end lost 8 bases, and 16 bases lay between the germline ends. CDR3 length: 13 residues. In germline, CDR1 is MDHEN, CDR2 SYDVKM. CDR3 residues: CASSRQVPITQYF. Written as DNA, the CDR3 is TGTGCCAGCAGCCGACAGGTCCCAATAACCCAGTACTTC.

The sample holds a few counts of this clonotype. The chain is built from TRBV20-1 and TRBJ2-7; a weak D match, TRBD1 (5 bases). The CDR3 is 15 residues long. V was shortened by 3 bases and J by 0 bases, with 15 bases between the two germline ends. The germline CDR1 and CDR2 sequences are DFQATT and SNEGSKA (reference sequence). For the CDR3, the DNA is TGCAGTGCTAGGTTCCGTGGACAACTCTCCTACGAGCAGTACTTC. It is translated as CSARFRGQLSYEQYF.

This clonotype has a handful of counts. V gene TRBV6-2 or TRBV6-3 combines with J gene TRBJ2-1; possibly TRBD1 or TRBD2 for D (6 bases each). Trimming removed 5 bases from V and 4 bases from J, with 15 bases in between. This CDR3 region has 15 residues. Germline CDR1 and CDR2: MNHEY and SVGEGT. CDR3 protein: CASSPGKGGYNEQFF. In nucleotides, the CDR3 is TGTGCCAGCAGTCCAGGAAAAGGGGGGTACAATGAGCAGTTCTTC.

The chain has TRBV5-6 and TRBJ2-5; 15 bases are shared with TRBD2. V lost 0 bases and J lost 5; bases outside the gene matches: 2. The CDR3 sequence is 16 residues long. Germline CDR1 is SGHDT and CDR2 is YYEEEE. For the CDR3, the DNA is TGTGCCAGCAGCTTGGTGGGACTAGCGGGAGGTGAGACCCAGTACTTC. Translating it yields CASSLVGLAGGETQYF.

The V gene is TRBV5-1, the J gene TRBJ2-1; D is unclear. The CDR3 totals 13 residues. The ends were cut back, 3 bases at V and 5 bases at J, with 9 bases in the middle. In germline, CDR1 is SGHRS, CDR2 YFSETQ. The CDR3, as DNA: TGCGCCAGCAGCTGGAGACTGGACAATGAGCAGTTCTTC. It codes for CASSWRLDNEQFF.

A few counts support this clonotype. The chain is built from TRBV2 and TRBJ2-1; 7 bases line up with TRBD2. CDR3 length: 14 residues. The V segment lost 7 bases and the J segment 1 base; nucleotides outside the gene matches: 4. Germline V gene data show CDR1 as SNHLY and CDR2 as FYNNEI. The CDR3 DNA is TGTGCCAGCATGCGGGGGATTTCCTACAATGAGCAGTTCTTC. As protein: CASMRGISYNEQFF.

The chain links TRBV9 to TRBJ2-1; 8 bases agree with TRBD1. The CDR3 runs 15 residues. CDR1 is SGDLS and CDR2 is YYNGEE in the germline V gene. V was clipped by 5 bases and J by 0 bases; unmatched bases: 4. CDR3 DNA: TGTGCCAGCAGTCATACAGGGGGCTCCTACAATGAGCAGTTCTTC. It is translated as CASSHTGGSYNEQFF. Looking up the rest from reference TRBV9 and TRBJ2-1 gives the full variable domain: DSGVTQTPKHLITATGQRVTLRCSPRSGDLSVYWYQQSLDQGLQFLIQYYNGEERAKGNILERFSAQQFPDLHSELNLSSLELGDSALYFCASSHTGGSYNEQFFGPGTRLTVL.

The chain couples TRBV11-2 to TRBJ2-5, with 7 bases fitting TRBD2. The CDR3 runs 16 residues. Germline assignment: CDR1 SGHAT and CDR2 FQNNGV. Losses at the gene ends were 0 bases for V and 4 bases for J; bases not matched to a gene: 8. CDR3 DNA sequence: TGTGCCAGCAGCTTAGATGGGGCGGGAGACCTAGAGACCCAGTACTTC. This codes for CASSLDGAGDLETQYF.

This rearrangement joins TRBV5-1 to TRBJ1-1; 9 bases align to TRBD1. The CDR3 has 14 amino acids. The V gene's germline CDR1 is SGHRS and CDR2 YFSETQ. Trimming cost V 4 bases and J 11 bases; bases outside gene matches: 12. The CDR3 is CASSPGTGSLSAFF. The CDR3, as DNA: TGCGCCAGCAGCCCTGGGACAGGGAGTCTGTCGGCTTTCTTT.

The chain links TRBV7-2 to TRBJ2-3, with 8 bases fitting TRBD2. Germline V CDR1 and CDR2: SGHTA, FQGNSA. Trimming at V came to 5 bases and at J to 4 bases, leaving 11 bases not matched to a gene. The CDR3 extends over 16 amino acids. CDR3 nucleotide sequence: TGTGCCAGCAGCCGCTCGGGGGCGGGGGGAGCAGATACGCAGTATTTT. Its protein product is CASSRSGAGGADTQYF.

V usage is TRBV7-9 and J usage is TRBJ1-1, with D possibly TRBD1 on 5 matching bases. Between the trimmed V and J ends, which lost 5 bases and 5 bases, there was a span of 18 bases. CDR1 and CDR2 from the germline V gene are SEHNR and FQNEAQ (reference sequence). The CDR3 spans 15 residues. CDR3 nucleotides: TGTGCCAGCAGCCCCGACGGCAGGGCGGGGACTGAAGCTTTCTTT. Translation: CASSPDGRAGTEAFF.

This clonotype occurred a few times. Written as DNA, the CDR3 is TGCAGCGTTGAAGAAGTTAGCGGGGGGTCAGATACGCAGTATTTT. Encoded protein: CSVEEVSGGSDTQYF. This chain connects TRBV29-1 to TRBJ2-3, with TRBD2 matching 10 bases. Germline CDR1 and CDR2: SQVTM and ANQGSEA. V was pared by 0 bases and J by 4 bases, with 4 bases of the junction left unmatched. The CDR3 spans 15 residues.

This rearrangement joins TRBV28 to TRBJ2-7; D call uncertain. There are 11 residues in the CDR3. Trimming removed 6 bases from V and 2 bases from J, with 5 bases in between. Germline CDR1 is MDHEN and CDR2 is SYDVKM. Here the CDR3 DNA reads TGTGCCAGCAGGACGCCCTACGAGCAGTACTTC. The encoded protein is CASRTPYEQYF.

The rearrangement joins TRBV10-3 to TRBJ1-4, with TRBD1 identical over 8 bases. Unmatched junction bases numbered 3, after V lost 6 bases and J lost 6 bases. Germline V gene sequence: CDR1 ENHRY, CDR2 SYGVKD. The CDR3 totals 13 residues. The CDR3 DNA follows: TGTGCCATCAGGGACAGGGCGGATGAAAAACTGTTTTTT. Translated, it gives CAIRDRADEKLFF.

The V call is TRBV28, the J call TRBJ1-2; D is uncertain. The CDR3 spans 12 residues. The germline V gene has CDR1 MDHEN and CDR2 SYDVKM. The chain's CDR3 is CEDRRLNCGYTF. CDR3 coding DNA: TGTGAAGACCGAAGACTGAATTGCGGCTACACCTTC.

This clonotype was picked up many times. This chain connects TRBV4-1 to TRBJ2-7; D not certain. The CDR3 length is 16 residues. Deletions cut 0 bases from V and 3 bases from J, with 15 bases between. Germline V CDR1 and CDR2: MGHRA, YSYEKL. The DNA for the CDR3 is TGCGCCAGCAGCCAAGAGTCGAGGACGATTAACTACGAGCAGTACTTC. This codes for CASSQESRTINYEQYF.

This clonotype was seen ten or more times. V usage is TRBV7-6 and J usage is TRBJ2-3, with D possibly TRBD2 on 5 matching bases. CDR1 and CDR2 (germline): SGHVS, FNYEAQ. The CDR3 runs 18 residues. Between the trimmed V and J ends, which lost 2 bases and 0 bases, there was a span of 18 bases. The CDR3 DNA sequence: TGTGCCAGCAGCTTATCGAGAGGACTCCCCGCGAGCACAGATACGCAGTATTTT. Protein: CASSLSRGLPASTDTQYF.